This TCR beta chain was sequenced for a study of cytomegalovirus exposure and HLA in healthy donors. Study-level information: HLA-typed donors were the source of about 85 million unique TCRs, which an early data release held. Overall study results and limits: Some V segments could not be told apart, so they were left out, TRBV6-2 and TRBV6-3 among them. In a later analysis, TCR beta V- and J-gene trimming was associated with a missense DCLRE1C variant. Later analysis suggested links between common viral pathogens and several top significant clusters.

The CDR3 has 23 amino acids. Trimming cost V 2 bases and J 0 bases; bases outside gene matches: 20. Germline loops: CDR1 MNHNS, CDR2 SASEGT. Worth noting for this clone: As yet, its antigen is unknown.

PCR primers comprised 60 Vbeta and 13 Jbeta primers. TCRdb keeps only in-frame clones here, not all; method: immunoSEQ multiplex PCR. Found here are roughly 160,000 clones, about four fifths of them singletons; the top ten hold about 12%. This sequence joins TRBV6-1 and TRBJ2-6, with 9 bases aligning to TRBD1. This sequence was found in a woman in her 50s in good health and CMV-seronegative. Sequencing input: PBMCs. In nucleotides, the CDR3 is TGTGCCAGCAGTGAATCGTCGACAGGGGGGCGACTCTTTTTAAGCTCTGGGGCCAACGTCCTGACTTTC. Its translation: CASSESSTGGRLFLSSGANVLTF.